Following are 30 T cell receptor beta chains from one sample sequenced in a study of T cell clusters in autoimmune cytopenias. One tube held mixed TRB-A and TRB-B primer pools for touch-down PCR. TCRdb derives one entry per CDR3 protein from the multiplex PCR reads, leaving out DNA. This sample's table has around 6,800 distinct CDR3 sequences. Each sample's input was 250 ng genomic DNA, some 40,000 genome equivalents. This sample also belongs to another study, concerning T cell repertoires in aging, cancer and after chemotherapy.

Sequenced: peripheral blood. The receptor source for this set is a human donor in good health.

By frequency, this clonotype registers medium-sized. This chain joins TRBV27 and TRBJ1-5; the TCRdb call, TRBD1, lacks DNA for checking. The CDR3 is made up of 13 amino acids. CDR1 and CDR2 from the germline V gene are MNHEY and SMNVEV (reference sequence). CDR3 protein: CASTTGGDQPQHF.

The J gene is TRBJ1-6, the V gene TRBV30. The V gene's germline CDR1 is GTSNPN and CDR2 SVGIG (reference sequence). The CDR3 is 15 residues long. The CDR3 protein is CALSRGEGDNSPLHF.

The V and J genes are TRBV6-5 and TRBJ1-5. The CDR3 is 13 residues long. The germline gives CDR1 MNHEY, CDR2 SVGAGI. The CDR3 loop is CASSYNSNQPQHF.

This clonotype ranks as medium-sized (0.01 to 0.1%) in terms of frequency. The CDR3 is CASSQGDRGGTEAFF. The gene calls are TRBV6-5 and TRBJ1-1; TCRdb returns TRBD1, unconfirmable since there is no DNA. The CDR3 is 15 amino acids. Looked up from germline, CDR1 is MNHEY and CDR2 is SVGAGI.

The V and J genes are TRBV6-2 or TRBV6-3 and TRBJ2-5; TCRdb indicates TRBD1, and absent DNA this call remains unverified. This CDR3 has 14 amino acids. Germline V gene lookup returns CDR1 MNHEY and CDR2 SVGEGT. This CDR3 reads CASRARYPQETQYF.

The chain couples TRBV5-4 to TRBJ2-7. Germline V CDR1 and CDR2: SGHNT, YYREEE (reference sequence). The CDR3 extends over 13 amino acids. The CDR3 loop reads CASSWRGGYEQYF.

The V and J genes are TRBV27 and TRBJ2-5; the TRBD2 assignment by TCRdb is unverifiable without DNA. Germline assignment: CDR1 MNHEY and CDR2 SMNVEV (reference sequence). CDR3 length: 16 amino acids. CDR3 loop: CASSYSARLEQETQYF.

CDR3 region: CASSPNRISGNTIYF. The genes are TRBV12-3 or TRBV12-4 and TRBJ1-3. CDR3 size: 15 residues.

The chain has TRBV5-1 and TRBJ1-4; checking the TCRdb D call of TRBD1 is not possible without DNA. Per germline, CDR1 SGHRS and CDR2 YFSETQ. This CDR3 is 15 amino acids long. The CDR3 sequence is CASSPLLGTDEKLFF.

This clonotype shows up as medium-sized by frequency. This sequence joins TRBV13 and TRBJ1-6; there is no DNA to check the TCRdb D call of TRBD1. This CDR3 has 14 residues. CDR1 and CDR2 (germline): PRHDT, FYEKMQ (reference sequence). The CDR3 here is CASSSRGGSSPLHF.

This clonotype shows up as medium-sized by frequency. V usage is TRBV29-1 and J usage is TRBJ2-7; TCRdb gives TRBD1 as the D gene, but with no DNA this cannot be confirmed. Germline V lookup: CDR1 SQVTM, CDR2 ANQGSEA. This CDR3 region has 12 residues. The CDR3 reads CSVRTGAYEQYF.

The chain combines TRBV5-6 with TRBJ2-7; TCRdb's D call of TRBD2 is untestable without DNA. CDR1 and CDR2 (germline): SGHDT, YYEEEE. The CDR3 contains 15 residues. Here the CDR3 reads CASSRLAGGSYEQYF.

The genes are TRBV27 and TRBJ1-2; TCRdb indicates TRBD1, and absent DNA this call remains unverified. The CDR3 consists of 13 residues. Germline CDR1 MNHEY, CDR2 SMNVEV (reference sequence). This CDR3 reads CASSSQGAHGYTF.

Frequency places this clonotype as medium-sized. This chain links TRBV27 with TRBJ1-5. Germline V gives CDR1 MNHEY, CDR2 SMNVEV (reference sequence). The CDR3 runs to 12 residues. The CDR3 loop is CASSFLGQPQHF.

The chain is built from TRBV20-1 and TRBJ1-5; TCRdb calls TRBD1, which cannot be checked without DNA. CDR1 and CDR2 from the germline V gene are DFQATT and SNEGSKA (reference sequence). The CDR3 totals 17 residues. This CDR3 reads CSASRGERQGSGQPQHF.

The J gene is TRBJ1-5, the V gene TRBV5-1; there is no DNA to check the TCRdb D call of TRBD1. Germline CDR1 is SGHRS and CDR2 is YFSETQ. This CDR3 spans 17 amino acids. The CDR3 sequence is CASSLGTGAGSNQPQHF.

This chain's CDR3 is CASSDSSGADTQYF. The chain combines TRBV6-4 with TRBJ2-3. This CDR3 contains 14 residues. CDR1 is MRHNA, CDR2 SNTAGT, per germline.

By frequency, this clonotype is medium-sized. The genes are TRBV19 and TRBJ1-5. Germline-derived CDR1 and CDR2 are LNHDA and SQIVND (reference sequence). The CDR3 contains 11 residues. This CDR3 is CASSMDRTQHF. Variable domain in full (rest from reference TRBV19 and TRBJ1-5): DGGITQSPKYLFRKEGQNVTLSCEQNLNHDAMYWYRQDPGQGLRLIYYSQIVNDFQKGDIAEGYSVSREKKESFPLTVTSAQKNPTAFYLCASSMDRTQHFGDGTRLSIL.

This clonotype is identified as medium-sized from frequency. CDR3 sequence: CASSLARDRADNEQFF. The J gene is TRBJ2-1, the V gene TRBV12-3 or TRBV12-4; TCRdb indicates TRBD1, and absent DNA this call remains unverified. The CDR3 totals 16 residues.

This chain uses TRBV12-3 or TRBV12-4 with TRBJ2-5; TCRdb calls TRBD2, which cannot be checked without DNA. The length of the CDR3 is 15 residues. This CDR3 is CASSTPAGGRETQYF.

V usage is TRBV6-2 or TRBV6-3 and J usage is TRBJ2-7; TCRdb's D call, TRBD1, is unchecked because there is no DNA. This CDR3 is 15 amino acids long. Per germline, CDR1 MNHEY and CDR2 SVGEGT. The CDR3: CASSYSSGGSYEQYF.

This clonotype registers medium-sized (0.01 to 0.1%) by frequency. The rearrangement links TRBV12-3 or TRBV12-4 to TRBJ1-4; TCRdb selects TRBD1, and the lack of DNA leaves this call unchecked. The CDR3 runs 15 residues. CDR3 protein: CASSLGQGAGEKLFF.

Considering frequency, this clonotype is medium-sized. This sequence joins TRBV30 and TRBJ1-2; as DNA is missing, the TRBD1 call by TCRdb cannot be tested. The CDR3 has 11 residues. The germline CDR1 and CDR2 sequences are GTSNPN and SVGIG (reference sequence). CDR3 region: CASGGNYGYTF. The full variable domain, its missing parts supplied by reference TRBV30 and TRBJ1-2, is SQTIHQWPATLVQPVGSPLSLECTVEGTSNPNLYWYRQAAGRGLQLLFYSVGIGQISSEVPQNLSASRPQDRQFILSSKKLLLSDSGFYLCASGGNYGYTFGSGTRLTVV.

CDR3 residues: CASSRETGGDTEAFF. V usage is TRBV5-1 and J usage is TRBJ1-1; TCRdb selects TRBD1, and the lack of DNA leaves this call unchecked. This CDR3 spans 15 amino acids. From germline, CDR1 is SGHRS and CDR2 YFSETQ.

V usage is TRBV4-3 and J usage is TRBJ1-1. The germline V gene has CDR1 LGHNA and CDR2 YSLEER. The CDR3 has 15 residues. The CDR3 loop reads CASSQDRALFAEAFF.

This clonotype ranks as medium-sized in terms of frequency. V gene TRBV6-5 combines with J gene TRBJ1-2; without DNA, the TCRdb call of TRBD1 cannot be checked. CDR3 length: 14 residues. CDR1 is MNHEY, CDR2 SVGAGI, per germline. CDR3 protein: CASSRQQGARGYTF.

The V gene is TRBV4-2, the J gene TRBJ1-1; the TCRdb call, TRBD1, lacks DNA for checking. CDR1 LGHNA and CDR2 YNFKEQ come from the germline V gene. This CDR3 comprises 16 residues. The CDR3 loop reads CASREGRGLLGSEAFF.

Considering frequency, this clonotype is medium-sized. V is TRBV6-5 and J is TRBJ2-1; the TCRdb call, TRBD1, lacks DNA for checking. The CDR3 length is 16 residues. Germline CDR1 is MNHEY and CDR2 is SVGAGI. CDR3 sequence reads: CASSYSMGRAYNEQFF.

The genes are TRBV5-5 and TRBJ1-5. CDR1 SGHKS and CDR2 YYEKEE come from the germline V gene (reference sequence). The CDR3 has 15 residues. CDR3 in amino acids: CASNLGGQSNQPQHF.

CDR3: CASSSDGQSSGANVLTF. The rearrangement joins TRBV6-2 or TRBV6-3 to TRBJ2-6; TCRdb proposes TRBD1, but this gene call is untestable without DNA. Per the germline V gene, CDR1 is MNHEY and CDR2 is SVGEGT. The CDR3 extends over 17 amino acids.